This T cell receptor (beta chain) was sequenced for a study of T cell responses to AZD1222 COVID-19 vaccine. Study findings and constraints: It should be noted that donors were predominantly white British and more often female, and clonal diversity was possibly underestimated. Regions left unmutated in variants are reportedly the target of nearly half of spike-specific TCRs.

Combined were second doses at about 4 or about 12 weeks. CDR1 MNHEY and CDR2 SVGAGI come from the germline V gene. V was clipped by 3 bases and J by 5 bases, with 7 bases between them. This CDR3 contains 13 residues. Of note for this clone: Antigen unknown.

Assay used: immunoSEQ multiplex PCR; TCRdb lists only in-frame clones, some missing. The table shows 150,000 to 200,000 clones, with around 88% occurring only once. The chain uses TRBV6-5 and TRBJ2-2; D is possibly TRBD2 (5 bases). Sequencing used peripheral blood, obtained 28 days after the second AZD1222 dose. This clonotype was sampled from an adult who received the AZD1222 COVID-19 vaccine. The chain's CDR3 is CASSYGETGELFF. In DNA, the CDR3 is TGTGCCAGCAGTTATGGGGAGACCGGGGAGCTGTTTTTT.